This T cell receptor (beta chain) stems from a study of blood T cell repertoires in COVID-19. The wider study: There were acute and convalescent COVID-19 samples, and they came from the United States, Italy and Spain. From T cells, B-cell-depleted T cells, or PBMCs came the material, which was cDNA or gDNA.

This CDR3 has 14 amino acids. The V gene's germline CDR1 is ENHRY and CDR2 SYGVKD. The J segment lost 3 bases and the V segment lost 5 bases, leaving 2 bases of the junction unmatched. Under the authors' procedure: It was from reference gene primer amplification that nucleated cell counts were estimated. Using immunoSEQ multiplex PCR, the repertoire was profiled, and TCRdb retains in-frame clones only, with some absent. D and trimming come from the DNA, and the V and J calls and clone size come from that table. The sample lists hundreds of thousands of clones, approximately 84% occurring once. Sequenced material: peripheral blood. The J gene is TRBJ1-4, the V gene TRBV10-3; 8 bases map to TRBD1. The receptor was derived from a human donor in a cohort sampled during active COVID-19. DNA for the CDR3: TGTGCCATCAGTCAACAGGGGGCTAATGAAAAACTGTTTTTT. Translation: CAISQQGANEKLFF.